This TCR beta chain was obtained from a study of breast tumors, draining lymph nodes, adjacent tissues listed by TCRdb under 2016. For the study in its entirety: TCR beta repertoires were compared across tumor, adjacent nontumor tissue and axillary lymph nodes obtained from breast cancer patients. The study aimed to assess the relationships and possible T-cell exchange between tumor, surrounding tissue and draining lymph node repertoires in human breast cancer.

Sequenced on an Illumina HiSeq 2000. Multiplex PCR amplification was used to build the TCR beta chain libraries. The amplified TCR beta chain products were analyzed by high-throughput sequencing. TCRdb reprocessing: public reads trimmed at Q25 with fastp, clones called with MiXCR, in-frame beta chains kept. Here each entry gathers all rows of one CDR3 protein and keeps the most common genes and DNA. The sample contains about 100,000 distinct CDR3 sequences, 21% of them found a single time. The top ten clonotypes cover approximately 1.2% of the sample. The CDR1 and CDR2 encoded by the germline V gene (reference sequence) are DFQATT and SNEGSKA. A distance of 6 bases separates the germline ends of V and J, which lose 3 bases and 1 base respectively. From the cysteine through the phenylalanine, the CDR3 covers 12 amino acids. CDR3 DNA is the only sequence kept; it has 36 bases, read in frame from the first base.

The axillary draining lymph nodes of breast cancer patients were the source of the lymph node samples. The sample holds many counts of this clonotype. The antigen it recognizes is unknown. The record has no base qualities; no much larger clone is one base away. Broad study findings and their caveats: Tumor and nontumor tissue repertoires were found to be significantly more similar in luminal-like than in basal-like breast cancer. The data were considered consistent with most tumor T cells being derived from the lymph node and subsequently expanding within tumor tissue. The conclusion that tumor T cells originate in lymph nodes was presented as consistent with a hypothesis rather than as directly demonstrated. Tumors showed preferential V and J gene usage, and their T-cell repertoire diversity fell below that of lymph nodes yet above that of nontumor tissue.

This TCR came from a female donor with breast cancer. Some clones in this sample may be carry-over from other donors' samples. The chain joins TRBV20-1 to TRBJ1-2; confidence is insufficient to name the D gene. The specimen was axillary lymph node tissue. Here is the DNA: TGCAGTGCTAGTTTTGATAACTATGGCTACACCTTC. This codes for CSASFDNYGYTF.